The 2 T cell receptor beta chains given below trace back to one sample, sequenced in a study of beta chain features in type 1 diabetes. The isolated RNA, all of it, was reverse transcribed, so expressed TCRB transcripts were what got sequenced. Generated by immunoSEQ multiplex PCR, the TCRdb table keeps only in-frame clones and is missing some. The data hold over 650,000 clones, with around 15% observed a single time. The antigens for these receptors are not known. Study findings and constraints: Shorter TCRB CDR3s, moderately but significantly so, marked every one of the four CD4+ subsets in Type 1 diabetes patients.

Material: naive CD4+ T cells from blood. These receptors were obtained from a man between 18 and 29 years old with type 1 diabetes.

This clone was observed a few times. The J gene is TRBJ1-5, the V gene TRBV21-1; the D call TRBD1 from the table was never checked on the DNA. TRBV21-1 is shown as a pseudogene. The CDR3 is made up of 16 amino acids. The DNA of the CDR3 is TGTGCCAGCAGCAAAGCAGGGGACAGGCGGAGTCAGCCCCAGCATTTT. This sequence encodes CASSKAGDRRSQPQHF.

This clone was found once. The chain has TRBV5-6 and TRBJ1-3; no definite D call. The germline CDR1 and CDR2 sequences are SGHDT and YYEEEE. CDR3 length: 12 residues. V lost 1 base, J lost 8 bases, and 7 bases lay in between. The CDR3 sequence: CASSLRRDTIYF. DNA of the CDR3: TGTGCCAGCAGCTTGCGGCGGGACACCATATATTTT.